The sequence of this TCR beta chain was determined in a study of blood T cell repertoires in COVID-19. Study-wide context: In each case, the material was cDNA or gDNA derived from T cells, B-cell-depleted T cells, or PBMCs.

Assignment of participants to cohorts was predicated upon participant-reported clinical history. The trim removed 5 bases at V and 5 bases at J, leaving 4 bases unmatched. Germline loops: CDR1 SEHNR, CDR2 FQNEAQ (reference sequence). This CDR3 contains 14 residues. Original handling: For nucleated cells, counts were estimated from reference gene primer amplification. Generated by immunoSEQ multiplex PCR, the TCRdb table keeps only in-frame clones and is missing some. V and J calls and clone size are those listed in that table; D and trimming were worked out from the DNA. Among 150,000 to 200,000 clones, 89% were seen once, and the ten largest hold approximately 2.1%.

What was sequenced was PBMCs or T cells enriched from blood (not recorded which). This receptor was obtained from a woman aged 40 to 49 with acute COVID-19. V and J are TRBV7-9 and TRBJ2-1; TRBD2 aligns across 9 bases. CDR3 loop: CASSQGLADNEQFF. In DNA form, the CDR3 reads TGTGCCAGCAGCCAGGGACTAGCAGACAATGAGCAGTTCTTC.